This TCR beta chain comes out of a study of CD8 T cells in ankylosing spondylitis. On this clonotype: Its antigen is not identified.

Study-level points and caveats: Previous work reported some of these motif variants in the synovial fluid and blood of reactive arthritis.

The germline CDR1 and CDR2 sequences are SGHRS and YFSETQ. V lost 4 bases and J lost 2, with 9 bases in between. The CDR3 loop spans 13 amino acids. In TCRdb, the 5' RACE reads were re-called with MiXCR into one record per CDR3 protein. This table holds fewer than 250,000 distinct CDR3 sequences, roughly a tenth found once. V usage is TRBV5-1 and J usage is TRBJ2-5; D might be TRBD1 (6 bases). The material sequenced was blood, either unsorted or a sorted T cell fraction (not recorded which). The sequence came from a male donor with ankylosing spondylitis or in good health (not recorded which). In nucleotides, the CDR3 is TGCGCCAGCAGCGCGGACAGTCAAGAGACCCAGTACTTC. The encoded protein is CASSADSQETQYF. The full variable domain, its missing parts supplied by reference TRBV5-1 and TRBJ2-5, is KAGVTQTPRYLIKTRGQQVTLSCSPISGHRSVSWYQQTPGQGLQFLFEYFSETQRNKGNFPGRFSGRQFSNSRSEMNVSTLELGDSALYLCASSADSQETQYFGPGTRLLVL.